Each of the 2 T cell receptor beta chains below was sequenced from the same sample in a study of T cell changes during pregnancy in multiple sclerosis. TCRdb keeps only in-frame clones here, not all; method: immunoSEQ multiplex PCR. This table holds tens of thousands of clones, roughly 92% found once. The source material was peripheral blood. Receptors originate from a female donor with multiple sclerosis, enrolled in a pregnancy study.

The chain carries TRBV5-4 and TRBJ1-1, with 7 bases identical to TRBD1. The CDR3 spans 15 residues. Germline loops: CDR1 SGHNT, CDR2 YYREEE (reference sequence). V trimming: 4 bases; J trimming: 4 bases; junction bases outside the gene matches: 10. For the CDR3, the DNA is TGTGCCAGCAGCGCCCCCCGGGACAGATCCACTGAAGCTTTCTTT. As protein: CASSAPRDRSTEAFF. Variable domain in full (rest from reference TRBV5-4 and TRBJ1-1): ETGVTQSPTHLIKTRGQQVTLRCSSQSGHNTVSWYQQALGQGPQFIFQYYREEENGRGNFPPRFSGLQFPNYSSELNVNALELDDSALYLCASSAPRDRSTEAFFGQGTRLTVV.

J is TRBJ1-1 and V is TRBV5-4, with 10 bases aligning to TRBD1. CDR3 length: 12 residues. V shed 4 bases and J 13 bases; nucleotides not matched to a gene: 7. In germline, CDR1 is SGHNT, CDR2 YYREEE (reference sequence). The CDR3: CASSNGQGEHFF. The CDR3 coding sequence is TGTGCCAGCAGCAACGGACAGGGGGAGCATTTCTTT.